The 8 T cell receptor beta chains presented below share a single source sample, sequenced in a study of monozygotic twins with cystic fibrosis. The method was immunoSEQ multiplex PCR; TCRdb's version includes in-frame clones alone and lacks a portion of them. The repertoire holds about 36,000 clones, with approximately 80% as singletons. The sample was blood. The receptors come from a girl aged 2-15 years with cystic fibrosis.

V gene TRBV5-6 combines with J gene TRBJ2-3, with 8 bases lining up with TRBD2. This CDR3 is built from 16 residues. From germline, CDR1 is SGHDT and CDR2 YYEEEE. Trimming cost V 4 bases and J 4 bases; bases outside gene matches: 11. The CDR3: CASSASGGPRADTQYF. The CDR3 DNA is TGTGCCAGCAGCGCCTCGGGGGGGCCGCGAGCAGATACGCAGTATTTT. Full variable domain (outside the CDR3, taken from reference TRBV5-6 and TRBJ2-3): DAGVTQSPTHLIKTRGQQVTLRCSPKSGHDTVSWYQQALGQGPQFIFQYYEEEERQRGNFPDRFSGHQFPNYSSELNVNALLLGDSALYLCASSASGGPRADTQYFGPGTRLTVL.

This chain links TRBV27 with TRBJ1-5, with D possibly TRBD1 on 6 matching bases. V was pared by 1 base and J by 5 bases, with 9 bases between. Germline assignment: CDR1 MNHEY and CDR2 SMNVEV (reference sequence). The length of the CDR3 is 14 residues. The CDR3 bases are TGTGCCAGCAGTTTATACAGGGCAGATCAGCCCCAGCATTTT. Protein: CASSLYRADQPQHF.

The chain is built from TRBV5-1 and TRBJ2-3, with TRBD2 matching over 9 bases. CDR1 is SGHRS, CDR2 YFSETQ, per germline. With 0 bases clipped from V and 4 bases from J, the junction kept 3 bases outside the gene matches. The CDR3 loop spans 15 amino acids. The CDR3 DNA reads as TGCGCCAGCAGCTTGGGCGGGGGGGCGTCAGATACGCAGTATTTT. Encoded protein: CASSLGGGASDTQYF.

The J gene is TRBJ1-1, the V gene TRBV9; D is possibly TRBD1 (6 bases). V was clipped by 3 bases and J by 3 bases, with 12 bases between them. The V gene's germline CDR1 is SGDLS and CDR2 YYNGEE. The CDR3 spans 14 residues. CDR3: CASSAIGGHTEAFF. The CDR3 DNA follows: TGTGCCAGCAGCGCCATCGGGGGGCACACTGAAGCTTTCTTT.

A word on this clone: Other nucleotide sequences in the sample specify the same CDR3. The chain links TRBV18 to TRBJ2-7, with TRBD2 matching over 9 bases. Germline V lookup: CDR1 KGHSH, CDR2 LQKENI. The CDR3 is 14 residues long. V gave up 3 bases and J gave up 2 bases; unmatched junction bases: 2. CDR3 DNA: TGTGCCAGCTCACCCGGCGGGGGGGCCTACGAGCAGTACTTC. Its translation is CASSPGGGAYEQYF. The full variable domain, in which reference TRBV18 and TRBJ2-7 provide the parts outside the CDR3, is NAGVMQNPRHLVRRRGQEARLRCSPMKGHSHVYWYRQLPEEGLKFMVYLQKENIIDESGMPKERFSAEFPKEGPSILRIQQVVRGDSAAYFCASSPGGGAYEQYFGPGTRLTVT.

The chain uses TRBV6-5 and TRBJ1-2, with TRBD1 matching 8 bases. The germline gives CDR1 MNHEY, CDR2 SVGAGI. CDR3 size: 12 residues. V dropped 6 bases and J dropped 6; count of bases not matched to a gene: 3. The CDR3: CASRQGANGYTF. The CDR3 DNA reads TGTGCCAGCAGGCAGGGGGCAAATGGCTACACCTTC.

The chain employs TRBV5-1 and TRBJ2-5, with a tentative D call TRBD1 (6 bases). The V end lost 3 bases, the J end lost 9 bases, and 15 bases lay between the germline ends. Germline values: CDR1 SGHRS, CDR2 YFSETQ. CDR3 size: 13 residues. CDR3 sequence: CASSSKTPGAQYF. CDR3 coding DNA: TGCGCCAGCAGCTCCAAGACCCCAGGGGCCCAGTACTTC.

This chain joins TRBV7-6 and TRBJ2-5; tentatively, D is TRBD2 (5 bases). V was trimmed by 1 base and J by 7 bases, leaving 7 bases between them. Germline V gene sequence: CDR1 SGHVS, CDR2 FNYEAQ. The CDR3 length is 12 residues. CDR3 in DNA: TGTGCCAGCAGCTTAGAAGGAGGGACCCAGTACTTC. Amino acids: CASSLEGGTQYF.